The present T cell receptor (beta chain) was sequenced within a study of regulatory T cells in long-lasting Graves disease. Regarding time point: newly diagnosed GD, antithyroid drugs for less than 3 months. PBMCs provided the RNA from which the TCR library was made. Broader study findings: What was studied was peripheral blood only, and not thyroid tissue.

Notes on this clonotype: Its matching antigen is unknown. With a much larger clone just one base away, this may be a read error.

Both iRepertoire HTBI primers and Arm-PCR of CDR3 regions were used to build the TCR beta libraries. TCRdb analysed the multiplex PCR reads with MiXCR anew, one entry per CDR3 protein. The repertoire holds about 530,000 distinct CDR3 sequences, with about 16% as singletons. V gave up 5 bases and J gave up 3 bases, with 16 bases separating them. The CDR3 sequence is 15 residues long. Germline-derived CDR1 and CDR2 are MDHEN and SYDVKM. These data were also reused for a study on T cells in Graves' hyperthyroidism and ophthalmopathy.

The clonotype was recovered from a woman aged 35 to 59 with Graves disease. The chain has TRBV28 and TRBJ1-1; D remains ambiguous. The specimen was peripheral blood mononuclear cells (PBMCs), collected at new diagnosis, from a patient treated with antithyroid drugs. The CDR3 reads CASSPPGATDTEAFF. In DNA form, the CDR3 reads TGTGCCAGCAGTCCGCCCGGCGCGACGGACACTGAAGCTTTCTTT.